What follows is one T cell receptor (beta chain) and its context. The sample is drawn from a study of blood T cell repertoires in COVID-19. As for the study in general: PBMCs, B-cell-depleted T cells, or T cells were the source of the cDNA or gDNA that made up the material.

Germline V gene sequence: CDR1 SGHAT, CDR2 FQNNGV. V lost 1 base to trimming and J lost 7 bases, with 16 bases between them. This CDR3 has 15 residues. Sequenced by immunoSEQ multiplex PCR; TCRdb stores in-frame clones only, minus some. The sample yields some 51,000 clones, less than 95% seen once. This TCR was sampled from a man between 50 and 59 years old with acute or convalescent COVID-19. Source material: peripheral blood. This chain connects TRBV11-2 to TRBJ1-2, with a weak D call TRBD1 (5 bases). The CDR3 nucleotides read TGTGCCAGCAGCTTAGCAAGCCCCCCAGGGTCTGGCTACACCTTC. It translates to CASSLASPPGSGYTF.